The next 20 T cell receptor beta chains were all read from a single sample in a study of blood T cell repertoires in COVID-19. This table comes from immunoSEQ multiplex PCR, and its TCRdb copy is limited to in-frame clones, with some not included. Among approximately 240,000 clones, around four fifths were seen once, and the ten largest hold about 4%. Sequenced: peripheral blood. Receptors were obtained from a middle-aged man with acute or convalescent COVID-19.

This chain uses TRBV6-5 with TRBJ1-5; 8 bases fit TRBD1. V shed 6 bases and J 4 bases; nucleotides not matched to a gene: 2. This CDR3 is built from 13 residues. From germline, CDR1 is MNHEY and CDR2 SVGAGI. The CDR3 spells CASRTGGNQPQHF. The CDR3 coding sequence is TGTGCCAGCAGAACAGGGGGGAATCAGCCCCAGCATTTT.

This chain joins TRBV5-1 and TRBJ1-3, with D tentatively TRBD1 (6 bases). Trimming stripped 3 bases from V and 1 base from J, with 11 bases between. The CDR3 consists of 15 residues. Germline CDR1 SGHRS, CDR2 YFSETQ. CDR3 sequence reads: CASSWQGFSGNTIYF. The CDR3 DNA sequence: TGCGCCAGCAGCTGGCAGGGGTTTTCTGGAAACACCATATATTTT.

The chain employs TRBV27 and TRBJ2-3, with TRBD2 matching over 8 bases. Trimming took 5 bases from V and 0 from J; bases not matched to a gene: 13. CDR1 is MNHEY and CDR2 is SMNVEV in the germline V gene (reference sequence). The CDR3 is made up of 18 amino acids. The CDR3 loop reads CASSLSSRAGVSTDTQYF. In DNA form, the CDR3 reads TGTGCCAGCAGTCTCTCATCCAGAGCGGGAGTAAGCACAGATACGCAGTATTTT.

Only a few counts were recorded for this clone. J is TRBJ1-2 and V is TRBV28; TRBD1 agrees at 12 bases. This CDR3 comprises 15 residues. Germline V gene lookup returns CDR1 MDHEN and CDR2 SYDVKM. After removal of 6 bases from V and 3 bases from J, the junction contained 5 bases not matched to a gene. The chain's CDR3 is CASRSGTGGHYGYTF. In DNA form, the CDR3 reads TGTGCCAGCAGGTCCGGGACAGGGGGCCACTATGGCTACACCTTC.

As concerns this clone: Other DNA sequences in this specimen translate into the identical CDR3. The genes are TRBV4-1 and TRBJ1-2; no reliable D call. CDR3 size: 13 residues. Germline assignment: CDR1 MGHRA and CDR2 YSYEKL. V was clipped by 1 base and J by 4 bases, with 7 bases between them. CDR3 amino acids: CASSQGRSYGYTF. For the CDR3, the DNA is TGCGCCAGCAGCCAAGGGAGGTCCTATGGCTACACCTTC.

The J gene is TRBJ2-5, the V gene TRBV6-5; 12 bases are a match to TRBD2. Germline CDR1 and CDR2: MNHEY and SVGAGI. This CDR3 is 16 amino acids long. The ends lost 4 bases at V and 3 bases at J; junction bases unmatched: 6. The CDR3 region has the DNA TGTGCCAGCAGTTCCCTAGCGGGAGGGACAAAAGAGACCCAGTACTTC. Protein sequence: CASSSLAGGTKETQYF.

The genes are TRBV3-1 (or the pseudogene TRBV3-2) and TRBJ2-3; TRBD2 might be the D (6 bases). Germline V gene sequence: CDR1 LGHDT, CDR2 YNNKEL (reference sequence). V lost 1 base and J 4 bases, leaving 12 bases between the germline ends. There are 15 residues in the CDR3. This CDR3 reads CASSQALVAADTQYF. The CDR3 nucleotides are TGTGCCAGCAGCCAAGCGTTGGTAGCGGCAGATACGCAGTATTTT.

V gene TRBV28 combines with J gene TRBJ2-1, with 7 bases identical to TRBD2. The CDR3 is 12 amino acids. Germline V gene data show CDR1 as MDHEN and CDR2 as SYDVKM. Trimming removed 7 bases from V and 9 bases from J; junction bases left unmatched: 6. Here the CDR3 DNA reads TGTGCCAGCAAGCGGGGCTGGGGTGAGCAGTTCTTC. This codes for CASKRGWGEQFF.

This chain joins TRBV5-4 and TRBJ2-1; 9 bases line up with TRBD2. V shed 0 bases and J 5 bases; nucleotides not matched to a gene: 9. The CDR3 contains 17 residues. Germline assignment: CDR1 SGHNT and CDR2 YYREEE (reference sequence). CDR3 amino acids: CASSLAGIAGVNNEQFF. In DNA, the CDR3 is TGTGCCAGCAGCTTGGCAGGTATAGCGGGGGTCAACAATGAGCAGTTCTTC.

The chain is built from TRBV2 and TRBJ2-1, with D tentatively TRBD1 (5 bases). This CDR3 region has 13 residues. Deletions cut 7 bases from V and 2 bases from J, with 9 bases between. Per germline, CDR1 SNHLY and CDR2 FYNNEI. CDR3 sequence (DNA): TGTGCCAGCAAGGACACCCCCTACAATGAGCAGTTCTTC. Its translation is CASKDTPYNEQFF.

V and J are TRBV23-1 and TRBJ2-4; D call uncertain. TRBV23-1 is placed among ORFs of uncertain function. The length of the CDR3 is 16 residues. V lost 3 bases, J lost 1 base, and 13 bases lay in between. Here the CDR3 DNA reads TGCGCCAGCAGTCATCCGAAAAACCGGGCCAAAAACATTCAGTACTTC. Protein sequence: CASSHPKNRAKNIQYF.

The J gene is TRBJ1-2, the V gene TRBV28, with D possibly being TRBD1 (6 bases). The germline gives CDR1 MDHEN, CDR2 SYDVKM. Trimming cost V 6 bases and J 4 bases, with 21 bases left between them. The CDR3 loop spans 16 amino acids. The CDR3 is CASSLGGAGGPYGYTF. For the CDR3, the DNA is TGTGCCAGCAGCTTAGGGGGGGCGGGGGGCCCCTATGGCTACACCTTC.

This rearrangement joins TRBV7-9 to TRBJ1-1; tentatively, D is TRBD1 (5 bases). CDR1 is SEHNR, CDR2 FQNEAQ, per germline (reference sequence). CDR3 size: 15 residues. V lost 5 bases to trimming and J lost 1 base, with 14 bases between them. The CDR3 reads CASSKQITGNTEAFF. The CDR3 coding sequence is TGTGCCAGCAGCAAACAAATTACAGGGAACACTGAAGCTTTCTTT.

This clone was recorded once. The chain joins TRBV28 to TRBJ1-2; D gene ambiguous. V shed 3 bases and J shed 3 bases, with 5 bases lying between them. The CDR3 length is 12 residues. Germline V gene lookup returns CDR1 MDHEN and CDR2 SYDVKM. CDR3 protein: CASSLRDYGYTF. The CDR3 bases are TGTGCCAGCAGTTTGAGGGACTATGGCTACACCTTC.

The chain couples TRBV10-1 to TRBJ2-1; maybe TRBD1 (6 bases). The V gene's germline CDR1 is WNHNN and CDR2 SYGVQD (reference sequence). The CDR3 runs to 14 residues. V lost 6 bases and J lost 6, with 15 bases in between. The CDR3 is CASSDPNRANEQFF. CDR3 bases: TGCGCCAGCAGCGATCCGAACAGGGCCAATGAGCAGTTCTTC.

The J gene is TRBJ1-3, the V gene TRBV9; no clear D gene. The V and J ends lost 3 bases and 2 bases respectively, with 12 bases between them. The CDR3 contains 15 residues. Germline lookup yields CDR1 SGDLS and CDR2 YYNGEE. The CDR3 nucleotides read TGTGCCAGCAGCGAACAACGAATCCCTGGAAACACCATATATTTT. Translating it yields CASSEQRIPGNTIYF.

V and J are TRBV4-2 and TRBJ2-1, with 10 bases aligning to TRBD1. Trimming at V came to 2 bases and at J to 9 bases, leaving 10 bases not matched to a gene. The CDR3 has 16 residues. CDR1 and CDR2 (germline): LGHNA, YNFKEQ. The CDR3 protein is CASSQNPGQGYREQFF. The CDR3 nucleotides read TGTGCCAGCAGCCAAAATCCGGGACAGGGGTACCGTGAGCAGTTCTTC.

The CDR3 loop reads CASRALAGNLAEQFF. The CDR3 coding sequence is TGTGCCAGCAGGGCTCTAGCGGGGAACCTAGCCGAGCAGTTCTTC. The chain recombines TRBV11-1 with TRBJ2-1, with 9 positions matching TRBD2. Germline assignment: CDR1 SGHAT and CDR2 FQDESV (reference sequence). The CDR3 sequence is 15 residues long. With 6 bases clipped from V and 10 bases from J, the junction kept 13 bases outside the gene matches.

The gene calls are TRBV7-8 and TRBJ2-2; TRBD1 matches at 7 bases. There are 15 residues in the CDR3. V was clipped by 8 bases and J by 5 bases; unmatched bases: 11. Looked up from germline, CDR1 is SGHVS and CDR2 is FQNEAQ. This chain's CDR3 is CASGNQGVVTGELFF. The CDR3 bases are TGTGCCAGCGGAAACCAGGGGGTGGTTACCGGGGAGCTGTTTTTT.

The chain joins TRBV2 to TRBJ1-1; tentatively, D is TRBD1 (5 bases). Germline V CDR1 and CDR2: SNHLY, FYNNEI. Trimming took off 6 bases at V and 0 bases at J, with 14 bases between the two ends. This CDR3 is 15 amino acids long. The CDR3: CASSRRGGMNTEAFF. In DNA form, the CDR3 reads TGTGCCAGCAGCCGCCGGGGGGGAATGAACACTGAAGCTTTCTTT.